Below are 31 T cell receptor beta chains sequenced from a single sample in a study of tumor-infiltrating lymphocytes in primary liver carcinoma. RNA was extracted from whole blood without cell sorting, alongside germline DNA. Synthesis of TCR beta cDNA was carried out from 450 to 650 ng total RNA with a constant-region primer. Library construction for TCR beta comprised three nested multiplex PCR rounds performed with slightly modified ARM-PCR. The first two PCR rounds, approximately 11 cycles each, used TRBV1-TRBV30 forward primers and a C-beta reverse primer. TCRdb independently ran MiXCR on the multiplex PCR reads; one entry per CDR3 protein. The sample has 180,000 or so distinct CDR3 sequences, around 60% seen once; the top ten hold approximately 67%. Sequencing was performed on peripheral blood. These receptors originate from a man aged 35 to 55 with primary liver carcinoma and hepatitis B virus infection.

The sample holds a few counts of this clonotype. The V call is TRBV4-1, the J call TRBJ1-2, with 8 bases that match TRBD1. J gave up 4 bases and V 0 bases, and 13 bases lay outside the gene matches. Looked up from germline, CDR1 is MGHRA and CDR2 is YSYEKL. The CDR3 sequence is 18 residues long. CDR3 coding DNA: TGCGCCAGCAGCCAAGAATACGGACAGGGCGACAGGAGCTATGGCTACACCTTC. This sequence encodes CASSQEYGQGDRSYGYTF.

The rearrangement uses TRBV6-5 and TRBJ2-1, with TRBD2 matching 12 bases. The germline V gene encodes CDR1 MNHEY and CDR2 SVGAGI. CDR3 length: 15 residues. V lost 6 bases and J lost 5; bases outside the gene matches: 5. The CDR3 nucleotides are TGTGCCAGCAGATATGGACTAGCGGGGCACAATGAGCAGTTCTTC. This sequence encodes CASRYGLAGHNEQFF.

Comments on this clonotype: A much larger clone sits a single nucleotide away, making a read error possible. The chain uses TRBV11-2 and TRBJ2-2; the match to TRBD1 covers 9 bases. V gave up 3 bases and J gave up 5 bases; unmatched junction bases: 7. This CDR3 has 16 amino acids. Looked up from germline, CDR1 is SGHAT and CDR2 is FQNNGV. The DNA of the CDR3 is TGTGCCAGCAGCTTGGCGGGACAGGGAATGACCGGGGAGCTGTTTTTT. Residues: CASSLAGQGMTGELFF.

This clonotype occurred once. The chain couples TRBV5-1 to TRBJ1-2, with D uncertain. From germline, CDR1 is SGHRS and CDR2 YFSETQ. CDR3 length equals 13 residues. The germline V and J ends were trimmed by 2 bases and 1 base, with 6 bases remaining between them. CDR3 sequence: CASSLSVNYGYTF. The CDR3 DNA is TGCGCCAGCAGCTTATCCGTTAACTATGGCTACACCTTC.

Remarks on this clonotype: Germline and junction disagree at one end, which may indicate a read error. V is TRBV11-2 and J is TRBJ1-1; D not resolved. This CDR3 contains 15 residues. Germline V gene sequence: CDR1 SGHAT, CDR2 FQNNGV. DNA for the CDR3: TGTGCCAGCAGCTTAGTGGTAGGGTCAAACACTGAAGCTTTCTTC. Translated: CASSLVVGSNTEAFF. Based on the CDR3 plus reference TRBV11-2 and TRBJ1-1, the full variable domain is EAGVAQSPRYKIIEKRQSVAFWCNPISGHATLYWYQQILGQGPKLLIQFQNNGVVDDSQLPKDRFSAERLKGVDSTLKIQPAKLEDSAVYLCASSLVVGSNTEAFFGQGTRLTVV.

The chain has TRBV6-6 and TRBJ1-1, with unresolved D. Trimming removed 2 bases from V and 0 bases from J, with 10 bases in between. Germline assignment: CDR1 MNHNY and CDR2 SVGAGI (reference sequence). CDR3 size: 15 residues. The CDR3: CASSYTPALNTEAFF. CDR3 DNA sequence: TGTGCCAGCAGTTACACGCCAGCCTTGAACACTGAAGCTTTCTTT.

The J gene is TRBJ1-2, the V gene TRBV29-1; D is perhaps TRBD1 (5 bases). The CDR3 covers 12 residues. CDR1 is SQVTM and CDR2 is ANQGSEA in the germline V gene. The ends were cut back, 3 bases at V and 7 bases at J, with 12 bases in the middle. The CDR3 region is CSVEVGTGGYTF. The CDR3 nucleotides read TGCAGCGTTGAGGTGGGGACGGGTGGCTACACCTTC.

As for this clonotype: Compared with germline, one end of the junction differs, possibly owing to a read error. This chain joins TRBV6-5 and TRBJ2-2; D perhaps matches TRBD2 (6 bases). The CDR3 length is 13 residues. The germline V gene encodes CDR1 MNHEY and CDR2 SVGAGI. The CDR3 sequence is CASRTVSTGGLFF. CDR3 nucleotide sequence: TGTGCCAGCAGGACAGTGTCCACCGGGGGGCTGTTTTTT.

In its sample, this clonotype was seen many times. Since a much larger clone is just one base distant, this may be a read error. The chain is built from TRBV11-2 and TRBJ2-5, with a tentative D call TRBD2 (6 bases). Per the germline V gene, CDR1 is SGHAT and CDR2 is FQNNGV. The ends were cut back, 2 bases at V and 8 bases at J, with 9 bases in the middle. This CDR3 region has 12 residues. CDR3 loop: CASSLMGGTQYF. As DNA, the CDR3 is TGTGCCAGCAGCTTAATGGGAGGCACCCAGTACTTC.

The genes are TRBV6-1 and TRBJ2-3; D not certain. Trimming shortened V by 2 bases and J by 6 bases, and 9 bases separated the two germline ends. The CDR3 covers 13 residues. Germline V gene sequence: CDR1 MNHNS, CDR2 SASEGT. The CDR3 DNA reads as TGTGCCAGCAGTGAAATAAGAGGCGATACGCAGTATTTT. Translation gives CASSEIRGDTQYF.

This clonotype was seen a few times. This sequence joins TRBV6-5 and TRBJ2-7; 7 nucleotides agree with TRBD1. CDR3 length equals 14 residues. The V and J ends lost 7 bases and 2 bases, in that order; junction bases with no gene match: 8. Germline CDR1 MNHEY, CDR2 SVGAGI. The CDR3 region is CASKPGQATYEQYF. CDR3 DNA sequence: TGTGCCAGCAAACCCGGACAGGCGACCTACGAGCAGTACTTC.

Comment on this clonotype: One end of the junction varies from germline; a read error may be responsible. The chain recombines TRBV14 with TRBJ1-5; D is possibly TRBD1 (5 bases). CDR1 and CDR2 (germline): SGHDN, FVKESK. This CDR3 has 18 amino acids. CDR3 amino acids: CVSSQEDPGTRVYQPQHF. CDR3 coding DNA: TGTGTCAGCAGCCAAGAAGATCCAGGGACTCGGGTATATCAGCCCCAGCATTTT.

With respect to this clonotype: The junction shows a germline mismatch at one end, possibly a read error. This rearrangement joins TRBV6-5 to TRBJ1-5, with a possible D match to TRBD1 (5 bases). Germline CDR1 MNHEY, CDR2 SVGAGI. This CDR3 region has 16 residues. CDR3 in DNA: TGTGCCAGCAGTTCTACTCCGGCAGGGACTAATCAGTCCCAGCATTTT. As protein: CASSSTPAGTNQSQHF.

About this clonotype itself: Likely a read error: the CDR3 ends without its conserved phenylalanine or tryptophan. The chain uses TRBV4-2 and TRBJ2-1; 8 bases align to TRBD2. The CDR3 totals 16 residues. The trim removed 1 base at V and 8 bases at J, leaving 10 bases unmatched. Germline lookup yields CDR1 LGHNA and CDR2 YNFKEQ. CDR3 protein: CASSQVGGSGRHEQFL. Here the CDR3 DNA reads TGTGCCAGCAGCCAAGTCGGGGGGAGCGGGAGACATGAGCAGTTCCTC.

About this clonotype itself: This may be a read error, as it is one base from a much larger clone. Because the CDR3 is missing its conserved closing phenylalanine or tryptophan, this is likely a read error. For the CDR3, the DNA is TGTGCCAGCCGGAGCGGGAATTCCTACAATGAGCAGTTCTCC. Its translation: CASRSGNSYNEQFS. This chain links TRBV12-3 or TRBV12-4 with TRBJ2-1; 7 bases line up with TRBD2. This CDR3 spans 14 amino acids. V shed 8 bases, J shed 1 base, and the junction held 5 bases outside the gene matches.

J is TRBJ2-3 and V is TRBV11-2; 9 bases match TRBD2. There are 19 residues in the CDR3. Trimming cost V 0 bases and J 10 bases; bases outside gene matches: 20. Germline loops: CDR1 SGHAT, CDR2 FQNNGV. CDR3 in DNA: TGTGCCAGCAGCTTAGACAGAGGGGGGCGGGAGGGAAGACTGCGGGCGCAGTATTTT. It yields the protein CASSLDRGGREGRLRAQYF. The full variable domain, with the rest looked up from reference TRBV11-2 and TRBJ2-3, is EAGVAQSPRYKIIEKRQSVAFWCNPISGHATLYWYQQILGQGPKLLIQFQNNGVVDDSQLPKDRFSAERLKGVDSTLKIQPAKLEDSAVYLCASSLDRGGREGRLRAQYFGPGTRLTVL.

A remark on this clonotype: A read error is possible here, since a much larger clone lies one base away. The CDR3 bases are TGCAGCGTTGACCCATGGGATGCCACCGGGGAGCTGTTTTTT. Amino acid sequence: CSVDPWDATGELFF. The chain is built from TRBV29-1 and TRBJ2-2; D remains ambiguous. Germline-derived CDR1 and CDR2 are SQVTM and ANQGSEA. With 3 bases removed from V and 4 bases from J, the gap between germline ends came to 12 bases. The CDR3 has 14 amino acids.

Here the CDR3 DNA reads TGTGCCAGCACCACGTTCGGCAGGGTCGAGCAGTACTTC. It translates to CASTTFGRVEQYF. The chain couples TRBV12-3 or TRBV12-4 to TRBJ2-7, with a possible D match to TRBD1 (5 bases). The V end was cut by 7 bases, the J end by 6 bases, with 16 bases between. The CDR3 runs 13 residues.

As for this clonotype: This may be a read error, as it is one base from a much larger clone. The chain is built from TRBV12-3 or TRBV12-4 and TRBJ2-1; no firm D call. The CDR3 consists of 12 residues. The chain's CDR3 is CAGSLGRDEQFF. The CDR3 region has the DNA TGTGCCGGCAGTTTAGGGCGCGATGAGCAGTTCTTC.

This clonotype has more than one count but fewer than ten. The rearrangement links TRBV12-3 or TRBV12-4 to TRBJ1-2; D unresolved. The length of the CDR3 is 14 residues. The germline V and J ends were trimmed by 6 bases and 7 bases, with 18 bases remaining between them. The DNA for the CDR3 is TGTGCCAGCAGCCCCTGGGTGGGAGGTGGTGGCTACACCTTC. This gives the protein CASSPWVGGGGYTF.

The J gene is TRBJ2-2, the V gene TRBV4-1, with a tentative D call TRBD1 (6 bases). The CDR3 is made up of 17 amino acids. Trimming stripped 3 bases from V and 5 bases from J, with 19 bases between. Per germline, CDR1 MGHRA and CDR2 YSYEKL. CDR3 region: CASSQPGHEARTGELFF. CDR3 DNA sequence: TGCGCCAGCAGCCAGCCGGGACATGAGGCGCGAACCGGGGAGCTGTTTTTT.

The rearrangement joins TRBV6-5 to TRBJ1-5, with D uncertain. The V and J ends lost 2 bases and 6 bases respectively, with 8 bases between them. The CDR3 spans 13 residues. Germline V gene lookup returns CDR1 MNHEY and CDR2 SVGAGI. CDR3 nucleotide sequence: TGTGCCAGCAGTTACGTAGCAGGTCAGCCCCAGCATTTT. It yields the protein CASSYVAGQPQHF.

Ten or more counts support this clonotype. This chain connects TRBV4-2 to TRBJ2-7; TRBD2 agrees at 9 bases. The V gene end was trimmed by 5 bases and the J gene end by 3 bases; junction bases not matched to a gene: 8. The CDR3 contains 15 residues. CDR1 and CDR2 (germline): LGHNA, YNFKEQ. CDR3 amino acids: CASSVPGTSLYEQYF. The CDR3 DNA follows: TGTGCCAGCAGCGTACCCGGGACTAGCCTCTACGAGCAGTACTTC.

V usage is TRBV6-1 and J usage is TRBJ2-2; tentatively, D is TRBD2 (5 bases). Trimming cost V 0 bases and J 6 bases, with 11 bases left between them. The CDR3 runs to 15 residues. Germline lookup yields CDR1 MNHNS and CDR2 SASEGT. The CDR3 bases are TGTGCCAGCAGTGAAGCTGGACTCCTGCCCGGGGAGCTGTTTTTT. Protein: CASSEAGLLPGELFF.

The chain has TRBV6-5 and TRBJ1-6, with D perhaps TRBD1 (5 bases). This CDR3 has 16 residues. Deletions cut 0 bases from V and 6 bases from J, with 12 bases between. From germline, CDR1 is MNHEY and CDR2 SVGAGI. CDR3 nucleotide sequence: TGTGCCAGCAGTTACTCCTCTCAGGGCGGTAATTCACCCCTCCACTTT. It is translated as CASSYSSQGGNSPLHF.

There are many counts of this clonotype. V and J are TRBV11-1 and TRBJ2-7; TRBD2 might be the D (6 bases). Deletions cut 5 bases from V and 4 bases from J, with 15 bases between. The CDR3 contains 14 residues. Germline CDR1 SGHAT, CDR2 FQDESV (reference sequence). CDR3 bases: TGTGCCAGCAGCCTAACCGACGGGACTTACGAGCAGTACTTC. Protein sequence: CASSLTDGTYEQYF.

Comments on this clonotype: A much larger clone lies one base from this, so it may be a read error. The genes are TRBV11-2 and TRBJ2-3, with 7 positions matching TRBD1. CDR3 length: 15 residues. Germline V CDR1 and CDR2: SGHAT, FQNNGV. The V gene end was trimmed by 1 base and the J gene end by 8 bases; junction bases not matched to a gene: 9. DNA for the CDR3: TGTGCCAGCAGCTTAGCGAAAGGGGGCTTTGGTACGCAGTATTTT. Its protein product is CASSLAKGGFGTQYF. Together with reference TRBV11-2 and TRBJ2-3, the CDR3 gives the full variable domain: EAGVAQSPRYKIIEKRQSVAFWCNPISGHATLYWYQQILGQGPKLLIQFQNNGVVDDSQLPKDRFSAERLKGVDSTLKIQPAKLEDSAVYLCASSLAKGGFGTQYFGPGTRLTVL.

A few counts support this clonotype. This chain uses TRBV6-5 with TRBJ1-4; 8 bases fit TRBD1. This CDR3 region has 16 residues. CDR1 is MNHEY, CDR2 SVGAGI, per germline. With 4 bases clipped from V and 3 bases from J, the junction kept 7 bases outside the gene matches. CDR3 nucleotides: TGTGCCAGCAGTTTTTACAGGGGGGGGTCTAATGAAAAACTGTTTTTT. Translation: CASSFYRGGSNEKLFF.

The chain carries TRBV12-3 or TRBV12-4 and TRBJ2-3; 10 nucleotides align to TRBD2. V dropped 5 bases and J dropped 0; count of bases not matched to a gene: 5. This CDR3 is built from 16 residues. In DNA form, the CDR3 reads TGTGCCAGCAGTCCGATAGCGGGAGGCAGCACAGATACGCAGTATTTT. Translated, it gives CASSPIAGGSTDTQYF.

Regarding this clonotype: At one end the junction does not follow the germline gene, possibly because of a read error. V is TRBV11-2 and J is TRBJ2-7; D is perhaps TRBD1 or TRBD2 (5 bases each). The CDR3 spans 15 residues. CDR1 SGHAT and CDR2 FQNNGV come from the germline V gene. DNA for the CDR3: TGTGCCAGCAGCTTAGAGCTGGGGGAATCCTACGAGCAATACTTC. Encoded protein: CASSLELGESYEQYF.

Note on this clonotype: At one boundary the junction diverges from the germline segment, which might be a read error. J is TRBJ2-1 and V is TRBV7-8, with a weak D call TRBD2 (7 bases). CDR1 and CDR2 from the germline V gene are SGHVS and FQNEAQ. The CDR3 is 16 residues long. The CDR3 loop reads CVSWGGGKTSYNEQFF. In DNA form, the CDR3 reads TGTGTCAGCTGGGGAGGGGGGAAGACCTCCTACAATGAGCAGTTCTTC. Together with reference TRBV7-8 and TRBJ2-1, the CDR3 gives the full variable domain: GAGVSQSPRYKVAKRGQDVALRCDPISGHVSLFWYQQALGQGPEFLTYFQNEAQLDKSGLPSDRFFAERPEGSVSTLKIQRTQQEDSAVYLCVSWGGGKTSYNEQFFGPGTRLTVL.